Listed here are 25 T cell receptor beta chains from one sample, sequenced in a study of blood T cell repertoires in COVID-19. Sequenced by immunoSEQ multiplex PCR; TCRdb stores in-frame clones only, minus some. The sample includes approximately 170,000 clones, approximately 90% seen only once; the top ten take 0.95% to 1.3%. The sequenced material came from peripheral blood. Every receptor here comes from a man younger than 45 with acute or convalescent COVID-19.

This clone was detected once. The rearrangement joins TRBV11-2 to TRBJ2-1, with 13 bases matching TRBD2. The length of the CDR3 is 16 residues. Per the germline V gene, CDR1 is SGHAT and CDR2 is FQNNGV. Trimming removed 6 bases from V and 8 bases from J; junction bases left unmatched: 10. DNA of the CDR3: TGTGCCAGCAGGGGACTAGCGGGGCGGGCAGGGCATGAGCAGTTCTTC. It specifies CASRGLAGRAGHEQFF. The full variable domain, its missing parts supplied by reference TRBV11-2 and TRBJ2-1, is EAGVAQSPRYKIIEKRQSVAFWCNPISGHATLYWYQQILGQGPKLLIQFQNNGVVDDSQLPKDRFSAERLKGVDSTLKIQPAKLEDSAVYLCASRGLAGRAGHEQFFGPGTRLTVL.

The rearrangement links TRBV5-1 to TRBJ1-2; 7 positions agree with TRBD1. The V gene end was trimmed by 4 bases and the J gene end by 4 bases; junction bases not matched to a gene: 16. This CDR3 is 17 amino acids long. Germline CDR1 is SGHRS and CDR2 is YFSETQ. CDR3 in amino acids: CASSDTQGISSGYGYTF. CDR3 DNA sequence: TGCGCCAGCAGCGACACACAGGGGATCAGTAGTGGCTATGGCTACACCTTC.

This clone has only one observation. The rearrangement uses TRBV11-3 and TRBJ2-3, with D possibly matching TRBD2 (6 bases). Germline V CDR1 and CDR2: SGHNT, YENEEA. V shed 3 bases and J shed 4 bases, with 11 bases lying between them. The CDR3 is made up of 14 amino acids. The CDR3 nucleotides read TGTGCCAGCAGCTTTGGCGGGGATTCAGATACGCAGTATTTT. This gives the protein CASSFGGDSDTQYF. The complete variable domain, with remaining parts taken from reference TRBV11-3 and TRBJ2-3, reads EAGVVQSPRYKIIEKKQPVAFWCNPISGHNTLYWYLQNLGQGPELLIRYENEEAVDDSQLPKDRFSAERLKGVDSTLKIQPAELGDSAVYLCASSFGGDSDTQYFGPGTRLTVL.

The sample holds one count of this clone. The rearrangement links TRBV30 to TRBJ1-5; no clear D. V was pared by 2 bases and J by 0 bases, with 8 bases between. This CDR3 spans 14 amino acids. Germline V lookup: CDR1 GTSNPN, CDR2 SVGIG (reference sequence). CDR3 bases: TGTGCCTGGAGTCCAGTATATAGCAATCAGCCCCAGCATTTT. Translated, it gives CAWSPVYSNQPQHF.

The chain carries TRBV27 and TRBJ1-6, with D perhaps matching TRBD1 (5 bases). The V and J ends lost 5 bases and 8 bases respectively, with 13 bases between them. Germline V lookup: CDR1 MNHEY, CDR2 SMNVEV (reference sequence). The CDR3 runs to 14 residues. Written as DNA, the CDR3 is TGTGCCAGCAGTCCCCCAGGGAGGTATTCACCCCTCCACTTT. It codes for CASSPPGRYSPLHF.

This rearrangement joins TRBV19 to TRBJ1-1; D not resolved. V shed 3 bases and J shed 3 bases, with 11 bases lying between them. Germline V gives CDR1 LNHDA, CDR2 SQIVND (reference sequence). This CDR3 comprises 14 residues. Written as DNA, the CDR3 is TGTGCCAGTAGTATCTCAGATATTTACACTGAAGCTTTCTTT. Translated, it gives CASSISDIYTEAFF.

CDR3 amino acids: CASSSGANYGYTF. CDR3 nucleotide sequence: TGTGCCAGCAGCTCAGGGGCTAACTATGGCTACACCTTC. V gene TRBV28 combines with J gene TRBJ1-2; a possible D gene is TRBD1 (6 bases). Germline assignment: CDR1 MDHEN and CDR2 SYDVKM. Trimming cost V 6 bases and J 0 bases, with 8 bases left between them. The CDR3 is made up of 13 amino acids.

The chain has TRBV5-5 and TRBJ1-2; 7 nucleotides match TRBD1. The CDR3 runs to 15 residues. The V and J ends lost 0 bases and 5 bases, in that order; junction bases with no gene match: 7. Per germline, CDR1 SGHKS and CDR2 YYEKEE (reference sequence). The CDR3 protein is CASSLGSGGWYGYTF. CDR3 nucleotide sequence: TGTGCCAGCAGCTTGGGGTCAGGGGGTTGGTATGGCTACACCTTC.

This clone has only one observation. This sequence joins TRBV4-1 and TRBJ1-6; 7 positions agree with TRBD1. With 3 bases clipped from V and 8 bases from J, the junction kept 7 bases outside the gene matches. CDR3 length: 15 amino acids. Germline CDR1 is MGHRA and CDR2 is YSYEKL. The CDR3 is CASSQSGQVDSPLHF. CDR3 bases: TGCGCCAGCAGCCAGTCCGGACAGGTGGATTCACCCCTCCACTTT.

The CDR3 sequence is CASSPDPIGQEVNNQPQHF. DNA for the CDR3: TGTGCCAGCAGCCCCGATCCTATTGGTCAGGAGGTGAACAATCAGCCCCAGCATTTT. V gene TRBV28 combines with J gene TRBJ1-5; D unclear. Trimming shortened V by 6 bases and J by 3 bases, and 27 bases separated the two germline ends. This CDR3 region has 19 residues. Germline CDR1 MDHEN, CDR2 SYDVKM. Drawing the rest from reference TRBV28 and TRBJ1-5, the complete variable domain is DVKVTQSSRYLVKRTGEKVFLECVQDMDHENMFWYRQDPGLGLRLIYFSYDVKMKEKGDIPEGYSVSREKKERFSLILESASTNQTSMYLCASSPDPIGQEVNNQPQHFGDGTRLSIL.

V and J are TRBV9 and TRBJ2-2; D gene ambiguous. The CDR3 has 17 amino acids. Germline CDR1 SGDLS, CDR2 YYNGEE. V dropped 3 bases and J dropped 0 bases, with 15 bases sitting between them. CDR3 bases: TGTGCCAGCAGCGCTAGACGAGACGTCGCGAACACCGGGGAGCTGTTTTTT. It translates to CASSARRDVANTGELFF.

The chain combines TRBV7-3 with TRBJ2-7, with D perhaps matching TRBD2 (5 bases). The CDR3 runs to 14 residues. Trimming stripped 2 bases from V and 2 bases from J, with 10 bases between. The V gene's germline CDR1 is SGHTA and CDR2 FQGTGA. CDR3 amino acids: CASSLDRGPYEQYF. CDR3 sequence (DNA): TGTGCCAGCAGCTTAGATCGGGGTCCCTACGAGCAGTACTTC.

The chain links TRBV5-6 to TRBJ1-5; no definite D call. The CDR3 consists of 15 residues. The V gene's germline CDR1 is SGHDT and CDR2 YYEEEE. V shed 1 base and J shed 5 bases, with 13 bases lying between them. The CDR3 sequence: CASSLREGSDQPQHF. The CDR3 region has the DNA TGTGCCAGCAGCTTGAGGGAGGGATCGGATCAGCCCCAGCATTTT. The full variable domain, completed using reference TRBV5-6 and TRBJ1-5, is DAGVTQSPTHLIKTRGQQVTLRCSPKSGHDTVSWYQQALGQGPQFIFQYYEEEERQRGNFPDRFSGHQFPNYSSELNVNALLLGDSALYLCASSLREGSDQPQHFGDGTRLSIL.

The CDR3 DNA follows: TGTGCCAGCAGCTCAACCAGGGAGACCCAGTACTTC. Translating it yields CASSSTRETQYF. The chain couples TRBV7-2 to TRBJ2-5; D is ambiguous. V lost 4 bases to trimming and J lost 5 bases, with 8 bases between them. This CDR3 contains 12 residues. CDR1 and CDR2 from the germline V gene are SGHTA and FQGNSA.

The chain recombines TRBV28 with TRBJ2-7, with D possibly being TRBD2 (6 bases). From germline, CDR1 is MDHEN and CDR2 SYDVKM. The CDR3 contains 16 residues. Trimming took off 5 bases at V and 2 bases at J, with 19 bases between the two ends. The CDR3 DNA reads TGTGCCAGCAGTCCGCCAGGAGGGTCCAAGCCCTACGAGCAGTACTTC. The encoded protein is CASSPPGGSKPYEQYF. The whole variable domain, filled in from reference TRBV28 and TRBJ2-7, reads DVKVTQSSRYLVKRTGEKVFLECVQDMDHENMFWYRQDPGLGLRLIYFSYDVKMKEKGDIPEGYSVSREKKERFSLILESASTNQTSMYLCASSPPGGSKPYEQYFGPGTRLTVT.

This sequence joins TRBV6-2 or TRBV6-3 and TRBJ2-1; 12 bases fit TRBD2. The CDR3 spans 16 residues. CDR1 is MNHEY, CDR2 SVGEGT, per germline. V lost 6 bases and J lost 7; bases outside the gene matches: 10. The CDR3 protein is CASSPRLAGVTNEQFF. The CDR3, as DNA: TGTGCCAGCAGCCCTAGACTAGCGGGAGTTACAAATGAGCAGTTCTTC.

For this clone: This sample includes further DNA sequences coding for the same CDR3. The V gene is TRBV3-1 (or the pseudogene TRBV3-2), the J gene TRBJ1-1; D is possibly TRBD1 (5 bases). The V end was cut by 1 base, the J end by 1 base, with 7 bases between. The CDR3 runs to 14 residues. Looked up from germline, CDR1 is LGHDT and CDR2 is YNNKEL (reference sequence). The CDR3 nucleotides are TGTGCCAGCAGCCAAGCAGGGTCGAACACTGAAGCTTTCTTT. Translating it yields CASSQAGSNTEAFF.

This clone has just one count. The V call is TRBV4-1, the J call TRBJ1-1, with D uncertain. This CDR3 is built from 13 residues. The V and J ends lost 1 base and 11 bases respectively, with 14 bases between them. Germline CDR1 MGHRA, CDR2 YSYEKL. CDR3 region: CASSQGSADKAFF. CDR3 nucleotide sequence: TGCGCCAGCAGCCAAGGGAGTGCGGATAAGGCTTTCTTT.

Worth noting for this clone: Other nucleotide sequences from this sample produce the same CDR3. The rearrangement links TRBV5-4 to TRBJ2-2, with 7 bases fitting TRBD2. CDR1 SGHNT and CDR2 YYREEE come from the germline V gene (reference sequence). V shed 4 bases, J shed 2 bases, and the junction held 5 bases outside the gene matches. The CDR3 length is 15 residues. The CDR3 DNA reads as TGTGCCAGCAGCCAAGGGACTACAAACACCGGGGAGCTGTTTTTT. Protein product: CASSQGTTNTGELFF. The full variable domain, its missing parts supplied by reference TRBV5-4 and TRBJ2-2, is ETGVTQSPTHLIKTRGQQVTLRCSSQSGHNTVSWYQQALGQGPQFIFQYYREEENGRGNFPPRFSGLQFPNYSSELNVNALELDDSALYLCASSQGTTNTGELFFGEGSRLTVL.

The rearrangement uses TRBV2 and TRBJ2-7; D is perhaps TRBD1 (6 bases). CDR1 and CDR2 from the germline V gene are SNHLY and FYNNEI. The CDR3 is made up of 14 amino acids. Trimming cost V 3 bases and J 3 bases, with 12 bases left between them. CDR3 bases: TGTGCCAGCAGTGAGGGGGCTGGGATCTACGAGCAGTACTTC. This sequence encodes CASSEGAGIYEQYF.

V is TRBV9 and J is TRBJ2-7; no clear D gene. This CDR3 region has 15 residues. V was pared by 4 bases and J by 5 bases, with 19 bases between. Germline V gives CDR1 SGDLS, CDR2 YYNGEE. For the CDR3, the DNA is TGTGCCAGCAGCTTGAGTATATCGGGTAGCCACGAGCAGTACTTC. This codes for CASSLSISGSHEQYF.

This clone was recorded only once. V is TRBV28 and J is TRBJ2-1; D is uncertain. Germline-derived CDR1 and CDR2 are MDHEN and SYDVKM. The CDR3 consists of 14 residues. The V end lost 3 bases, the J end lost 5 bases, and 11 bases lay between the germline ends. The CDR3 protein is CASSLPSVDNEQFF. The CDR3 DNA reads TGTGCCAGCAGTTTGCCATCAGTCGACAATGAGCAGTTCTTC.

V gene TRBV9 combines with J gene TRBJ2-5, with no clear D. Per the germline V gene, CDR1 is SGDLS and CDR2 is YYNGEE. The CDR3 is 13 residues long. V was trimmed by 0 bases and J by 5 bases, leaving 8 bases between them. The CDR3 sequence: CASSVAIGETQYF. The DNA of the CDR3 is TGTGCCAGCAGCGTAGCTATCGGGGAGACCCAGTACTTC.

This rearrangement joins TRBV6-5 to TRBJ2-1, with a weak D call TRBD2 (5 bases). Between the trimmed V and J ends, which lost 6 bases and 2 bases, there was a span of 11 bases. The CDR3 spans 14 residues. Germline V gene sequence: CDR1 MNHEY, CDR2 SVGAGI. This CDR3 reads CASRPGRPYNEQFF. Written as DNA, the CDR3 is TGTGCCAGCAGACCGGGGAGACCCTACAATGAGCAGTTCTTC.

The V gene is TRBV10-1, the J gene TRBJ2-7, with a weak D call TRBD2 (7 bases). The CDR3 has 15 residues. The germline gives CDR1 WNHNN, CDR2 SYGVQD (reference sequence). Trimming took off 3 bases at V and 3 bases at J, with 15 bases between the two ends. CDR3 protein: CASSDSGQGIYEQYF. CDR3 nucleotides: TGCGCCAGCAGTGATAGCGGGCAGGGGATCTACGAGCAGTACTTC.